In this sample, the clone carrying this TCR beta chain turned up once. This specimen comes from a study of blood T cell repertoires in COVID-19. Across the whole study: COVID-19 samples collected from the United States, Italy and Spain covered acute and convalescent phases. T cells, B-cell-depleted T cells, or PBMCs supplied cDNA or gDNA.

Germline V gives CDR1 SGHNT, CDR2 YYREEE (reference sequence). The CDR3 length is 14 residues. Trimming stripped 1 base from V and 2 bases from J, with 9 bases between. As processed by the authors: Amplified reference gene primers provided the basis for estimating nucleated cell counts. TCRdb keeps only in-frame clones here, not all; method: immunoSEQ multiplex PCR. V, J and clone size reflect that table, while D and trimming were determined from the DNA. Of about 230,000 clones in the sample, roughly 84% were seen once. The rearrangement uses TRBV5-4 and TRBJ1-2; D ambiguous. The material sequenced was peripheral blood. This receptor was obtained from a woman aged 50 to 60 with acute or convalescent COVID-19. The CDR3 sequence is CASSLLVGNYGYTF. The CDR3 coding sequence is TGTGCCAGCAGCTTGCTGGTGGGCAACTATGGCTACACCTTC.